Listed below are T cell receptor beta chains from one sample, sequenced in a study of T-cell memory formation after mild COVID-19. TCRdb re-derived calls from the 5' RACE reads in MiXCR, one entry per CDR3 protein. The repertoire consists of 350,000 to 400,000 distinct CDR3 sequences, with under 15% occurring once and the leading ten covering 22%. The source material was PBMCs or a T cell subset sorted from them (not recorded which). The receptors here all came from a young man who had mild COVID-19 (a few samples of this study predate the infection). Cell type and time point are not known. Each CDR3 is given with its conserved first and last residue.

V gene	J gene	CDR3 protein
TRBV5-1	TRBJ2-2	CASSISGDATGELFF
TRBV6-6	TRBJ2-5	CASSYRGRAGETQYF
TRBV11-2	TRBJ2-5	CASSLDPGRKETQYF
TRBV7-2	TRBJ2-3	CASRDQGADTQYF
TRBV20-1	TRBJ1-5	CSASGVVGQPQHF
TRBV12-3/TRBV12-4	TRBJ2-7	CASSLRQGWSYEQYF
TRBV5-1	TRBJ1-3	CASSFGNSGNTIYF
TRBV18	TRBJ2-4	CASSPPENIQYF
TRBV12-3/TRBV12-4	TRBJ2-6	CASSPTGDSTSGANVLTF
TRBV29-1	TRBJ2-1	CSVARRGLYNEQFF
TRBV19	TRBJ1-5	CASSSTRPQHF
TRBV4-2	TRBJ2-2	CASSQAGGSNINTGELFF
TRBV5-1	TRBJ2-5	CASGGTGGVQETQYF
TRBV4-3	TRBJ2-5	CASSPTGTVRETQYF
TRBV4-3	TRBJ1-1	CASSQQGRTEAFF
TRBV5-1	TRBJ1-1	CASSLFHGATEAFF
TRBV5-1	TRBJ2-1	CASSLTRQGANEQFF
TRBV4-3	TRBJ2-2	CASSPAGGGNTGELFF
TRBV20-1	TRBJ1-2	CSASAARGYGYTF
TRBV6-6	TRBJ1-1	CASWGGGGMNTEAFF
TRBV20-1	TRBJ1-1	CSGRDGGQWTEAFF
TRBV12-3/TRBV12-4	TRBJ2-5	CASSFLIYGQIQETQYF
TRBV4-3	TRBJ2-1	CASSQVNGPNEQFF
TRBV4-3	TRBJ1-2	CASSQDPSILDGYTF
TRBV9	TRBJ2-6	CASSAQGALGANVLTF
TRBV5-6	TRBJ1-2	CASSLREPYGYTF
TRBV5-6	TRBJ2-5	CASSSGPLETQYF
TRBV12-3/TRBV12-4	TRBJ1-5	CASRGQGGQPQHF
TRBV7-2	TRBJ2-5	CASARGPGETQYF
TRBV5-1	TRBJ1-1	CASSHQGVNTEAFF
TRBV7-2	TRBJ2-5	CASSLQRQETQYF
TRBV20-1	TRBJ2-7	CSAGAPLEQYF
TRBV7-3	TRBJ2-3	CASSSAEGGYRDTQYF
TRBV10-1	TRBJ1-3	CASSDPFSGNTIYF
TRBV10-3	TRBJ2-1	CATWTRTFGNEQFF
TRBV12-3/TRBV12-4	TRBJ1-5	CASSLVGSDQPQHF
TRBV6-5	TRBJ2-3	CASSYSGDRGQGTQYF
TRBV18	TRBJ2-5	CASSPGAQQETQYF
TRBV9	TRBJ2-5	CASSVAPLSRQETQYF
TRBV4-3	TRBJ2-5	CASSQDGTGETQYF
TRBV19	TRBJ2-1	CASTATLGRGNNEQFF
TRBV3-1	TRBJ2-3	CASSQNPSPANTQYF
TRBV29-1	TRBJ1-2	CSVDTGGSDYGYTF
TRBV4-2	TRBJ1-3	CASSQGQGSSGNTIYF
TRBV11-2	TRBJ2-1	CASSLFTGRNEQFF
TRBV29-1	TRBJ2-4	CSVEPMGVGKNIQYF
TRBV7-3	TRBJ2-3	CASSLRSGGGTDTQYF
TRBV3-1	TRBJ2-3	CASSQVGLAGFTDTQYF
TRBV25-1	TRBJ1-6	CASSGDYSPLHF
TRBV2	TRBJ1-4	CASSERDVELRKLFF
TRBV7-2	TRBJ2-6	CASSPTGGASGANVLTF
TRBV4-3	TRBJ1-6	CASSQGARDRLDSPLHF
TRBV11-2	TRBJ2-2	CASSPRVVDTGELFF